This TCR beta chain was observed in a study of response to subunit inactivated influenza vaccine. Regarding the study as a whole: It was suggested by the authors that few new T cells are recruited by each seasonal influenza vaccination.

This clonotype occurred a few times. What it binds is not known. TCRdb used MiXCR to reprocess the RT-PCR reads, holding one entry per CDR3 protein. Of a few hundred thousand distinct CDR3 sequences listed, 14% are singletons. Trimming took off 5 bases at V and 0 bases at J, with 14 bases between the two ends. The germline V gene has CDR1 SGHVS and CDR2 FNYEAQ. This CDR3 is 16 amino acids long. The specimen comprised PBMCs from blood, sampled approximately 12 days after vaccination. The clonotype comes from a man aged 50 to 60 who received an inactivated influenza vaccine. The rearrangement joins TRBV7-6 to TRBJ2-1, with a possible D match to TRBD1 (5 bases). CDR3 region: CASSRRRVPSYNEQFF. CDR3 DNA sequence: TGTGCCAGCAGCCGACGCAGGGTCCCCTCCTACAATGAGCAGTTCTTC.